The 21 T cell receptor beta chains given below trace back to one sample, sequenced in a study of blood T cell repertoires in COVID-19. Measured with immunoSEQ multiplex PCR; TCRdb has only the in-frame clones, and not every one. The table lists 150,000 to 200,000 clones, roughly 82% of them singletons. Specimen: peripheral blood. The origin of the receptors is an older woman with COVID-19, enrolled during active disease.

This rearrangement joins TRBV7-3 to TRBJ1-2; the D gene is possibly TRBD1 (6 bases). The V gene's germline CDR1 is SGHTA and CDR2 FQGTGA. V was clipped by 5 bases and J by 2 bases, with 15 bases between them. CDR3 length: 15 amino acids. In nucleotides, the CDR3 is TGTGCCAGCAGCCTTAACCGACAGGCGAACTATGGCTACACCTTC. Its translation: CASSLNRQANYGYTF.

J is TRBJ1-2 and V is TRBV7-9, with 9 bases identical to TRBD1. The CDR3 runs 15 residues. The V and J ends lost 1 base and 6 bases, in that order; junction bases with no gene match: 6. CDR1 and CDR2 (germline): SEHNR, FQNEAQ (reference sequence). The CDR3, as DNA: TGTGCCAGCAGCTTAGTCGGGACAGGGCTGAATGGCTACACCTTC. Translating gives CASSLVGTGLNGYTF.

The rearrangement joins TRBV3-1 (or the pseudogene TRBV3-2) to TRBJ1-2; 9 bases fit TRBD1. CDR3 length equals 17 residues. Unmatched junction bases numbered 11, after V lost 1 base and J lost 5 bases. From germline, CDR1 is LGHDT and CDR2 YNNKEL (reference sequence). The CDR3 DNA sequence: TGTGCCAGCAGCCAAGTCTTGGGCCCGGGACAGGGATATGGCTACACCTTC. Protein product: CASSQVLGPGQGYGYTF.

This clone came up a few times. The chain couples TRBV3-1 (or the pseudogene TRBV3-2) to TRBJ2-3, with 8 positions matching TRBD1. J was trimmed by 6 bases and V by 6 bases; bases with no gene match: 8. Germline CDR1 and CDR2: LGHDT and YNNKEL (reference sequence). The CDR3 extends over 14 amino acids. CDR3 sequence reads: CASSQGAASDTQYF. CDR3 sequence (DNA): TGTGCCAGCAGTCAGGGGGCCGCGTCGGATACGCAGTATTTT.

This chain connects TRBV7-9 to TRBJ2-5; no clear D gene. Germline CDR1 reads SEHNR; CDR2 reads FQNEAQ (reference sequence). V lost 0 bases to trimming and J lost 3 bases, with 8 bases between them. This CDR3 is built from 14 residues. The CDR3 sequence is CASSLASLEETQYF. CDR3 nucleotide sequence: TGTGCCAGCAGCTTAGCCAGTTTGGAAGAGACCCAGTACTTC.

This chain uses TRBV7-2 with TRBJ1-1, with 9 bases lining up with TRBD1. Germline-derived CDR1 and CDR2 are SGHTA and FQGNSA. The J segment lost 2 bases and the V segment lost 4 bases, leaving 5 bases of the junction unmatched. The CDR3 has 15 residues. The CDR3 reads CASSSLQGANTEAFF. The CDR3 nucleotides are TGTGCCAGCAGCTCACTACAGGGGGCAAACACTGAAGCTTTCTTT.

The V gene is TRBV7-9, the J gene TRBJ1-6; 9 positions match TRBD1. This CDR3 has 19 amino acids. Per germline, CDR1 SEHNR and CDR2 FQNEAQ (reference sequence). Germline trimming cut 2 bases from V and 8 bases from J; bases unmatched to any gene: 16. CDR3 in DNA: TGTGCCAGCAGCTTAATCTGGTCGGGACAGGGAGGGGGTTATTCACCCCTCCACTTT. This gives the protein CASSLIWSGQGGGYSPLHF.

This chain uses TRBV7-2 with TRBJ2-1, with D perhaps matching TRBD2 (5 bases). Germline CDR1 reads SGHTA; CDR2 reads FQGNSA. V lost 2 bases and J 7 bases, leaving 18 bases between the germline ends. The CDR3 is made up of 16 amino acids. In nucleotides, the CDR3 is TGTGCCAGCAGCTTATCACCCTCACGGACTGGTAATGAGCAGTTCTTC. Its translation: CASSLSPSRTGNEQFF.

The chain couples TRBV6-5 to TRBJ1-6, with D possibly TRBD1 on 6 matching bases. The germline V and J ends were trimmed by 6 bases and 6 bases, with 15 bases remaining between them. The CDR3 totals 15 residues. Germline V gene data show CDR1 as MNHEY and CDR2 as SVGAGI. CDR3 sequence (DNA): TGTGCCAGCAGGTCAGGGGAAAGGTTTAATTCACCCCTCCACTTT. This encodes CASRSGERFNSPLHF.

The rearrangement links TRBV27 to TRBJ1-6; 7 bases match TRBD1. Germline assignment: CDR1 MNHEY and CDR2 SMNVEV (reference sequence). The CDR3 has 15 amino acids. V lost 6 bases to trimming and J lost 10 bases; unmatched junction nucleotides: 12. In DNA form, the CDR3 reads TGTGCCAGCAGACCCATAACAGGGGTTTGGTCACCCCTCCACTTT. Translated, it gives CASRPITGVWSPLHF.

The rearrangement uses TRBV28 and TRBJ1-2; unclear D gene. Germline CDR1 is MDHEN and CDR2 is SYDVKM. The CDR3 consists of 15 residues. Trimming removed 3 bases at V and 2 bases at J, with 13 bases between. The CDR3 here is CASSLGQNQNYGYTF. The CDR3 region has the DNA TGTGCCAGCAGTTTGGGCCAGAACCAAAACTATGGCTACACCTTC.

The chain links TRBV7-6 to TRBJ2-2, with TRBD2 matching over 8 bases. The CDR3 runs 16 residues. Germline V gene sequence: CDR1 SGHVS, CDR2 FNYEAQ. Trimming took 1 base from V and 2 from J; bases not matched to a gene: 3. The CDR3 reads CASSLVGLANTGELFF. DNA for the CDR3: TGTGCCAGCAGCTTAGTCGGACTAGCTAACACCGGGGAGCTGTTTTTT.

The J gene is TRBJ1-5, the V gene TRBV10-3; 7 bases map to TRBD1. Trimming took 10 bases from V and 1 from J; bases not matched to a gene: 4. Germline V gives CDR1 ENHRY, CDR2 SYGVKD. This CDR3 is 13 amino acids long. CDR3 DNA: TGTGCCACTCAGGGGGAAAGCAATCAGCCCCAGCATTTT. It yields the protein CATQGESNQPQHF.

This chain joins TRBV9 and TRBJ2-2; 10 nucleotides agree with TRBD2. CDR1 is SGDLS and CDR2 is YYNGEE in the germline V gene. The trim removed 5 bases at V and 4 bases at J, leaving 8 bases unmatched. The CDR3 has 16 residues. The CDR3 nucleotides read TGTGCCAGCAGTGATCCTAGCGGGAGCCTCACCGGGGAGCTGTTTTTT. Residues: CASSDPSGSLTGELFF.

This chain links TRBV29-1 with TRBJ1-3; D call uncertain. The CDR3 totals 13 residues. Germline V gene sequence: CDR1 SQVTM, CDR2 ANQGSEA. The germline V and J ends were trimmed by 6 bases and 0 bases, with 9 bases remaining between them. The CDR3 nucleotides are TGCAGCGTCGCGAATAGCTCTGGAAACACCATATATTTT. This encodes CSVANSSGNTIYF.

This clone was seen a handful of times. This chain uses TRBV6-5 with TRBJ1-2; D is perhaps TRBD1 (5 bases). V was shortened by 2 bases and J by 3 bases, with 10 bases between the two germline ends. Looked up from germline, CDR1 is MNHEY and CDR2 is SVGAGI. The CDR3 contains 14 residues. As DNA, the CDR3 is TGTGCCAGCAGTTACGGGGGGGGATACTATGGCTACACCTTC. Amino acids: CASSYGGGYYGYTF.

This CDR3 reads CASRSGLLRGIQYF. The DNA for the CDR3 is TGTGCCAGCAGGAGCGGGCTACTAAGGGGCATTCAGTACTTC. V usage is TRBV28 and J usage is TRBJ2-4; TRBD2 is a possible D gene (6 bases). CDR1 is MDHEN, CDR2 SYDVKM, per germline. The CDR3 is 14 amino acids. V lost 6 bases and J lost 9, with 18 bases in between. Using reference TRBV28 and TRBJ2-4 for the parts outside the CDR3, the full variable domain is DVKVTQSSRYLVKRTGEKVFLECVQDMDHENMFWYRQDPGLGLRLIYFSYDVKMKEKGDIPEGYSVSREKKERFSLILESASTNQTSMYLCASRSGLLRGIQYFGAGTRLSVL.

The genes are TRBV7-9 and TRBJ1-4; unclear D gene. V lost 1 base and J 5 bases, leaving 5 bases between the germline ends. This CDR3 is 13 amino acids long. Germline assignment: CDR1 SEHNR and CDR2 FQNEAQ (reference sequence). CDR3 in amino acids: CASSLVGNEKLFF. The DNA of the CDR3 is TGTGCCAGCAGCTTAGTCGGGAATGAAAAACTGTTTTTT.

V is TRBV7-9 and J is TRBJ1-5; D is unclear. CDR1 SEHNR and CDR2 FQNEAQ come from the germline V gene (reference sequence). V was cut by 5 bases and J by 9 bases, with 11 bases left in between. The CDR3 has 12 residues. In nucleotides, the CDR3 is TGTGCCAGCAGCCCTACCCGAGGGCCCCAGCATTTT. Its protein is CASSPTRGPQHF.

This sequence joins TRBV19 and TRBJ1-1; D is undetermined. Trimming took off 4 bases at V and 9 bases at J, with 18 bases between the two ends. The CDR3 loop spans 14 amino acids. The germline gives CDR1 LNHDA, CDR2 SQIVND (reference sequence). The DNA of the CDR3 is TGTGCCAGTAGTACGCAATTTGTCGGGGAGCAAGCTTTCTTT. It codes for CASSTQFVGEQAFF.

This clone was picked up a small number of times. This sequence joins TRBV10-3 and TRBJ2-1; 10 bases line up with TRBD2. The germline V gene encodes CDR1 ENHRY and CDR2 SYGVKD. The CDR3 has 14 amino acids. With 6 bases clipped from V and 2 bases from J, the junction kept 1 base outside the gene matches. The chain's CDR3 is CAIRLAGPYNEQFF. The CDR3 DNA is TGTGCCATCAGACTAGCGGGACCCTACAATGAGCAGTTCTTC.